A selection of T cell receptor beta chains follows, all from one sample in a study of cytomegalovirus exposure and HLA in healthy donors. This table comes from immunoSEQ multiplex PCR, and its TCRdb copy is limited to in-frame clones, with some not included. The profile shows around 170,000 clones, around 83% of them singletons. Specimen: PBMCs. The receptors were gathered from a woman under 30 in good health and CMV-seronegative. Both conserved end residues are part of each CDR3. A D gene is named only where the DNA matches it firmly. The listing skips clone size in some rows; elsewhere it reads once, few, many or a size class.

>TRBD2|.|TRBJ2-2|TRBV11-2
CASSFRGRDTGELFF
TGTGCCAGCAGCTTTCGCGGGAGGGACACCGGGGAGCTGTTTTTT
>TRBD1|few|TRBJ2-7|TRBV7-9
CASSLMGQDDEQYF
TGTGCCAGCAGCCTTATGGGACAGGACGACGAGCAGTACTTC
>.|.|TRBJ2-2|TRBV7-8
CASSLVEEGELFF
TGTGCCAGCAGCTTAGTTGAGGAGGGGGAGCTGTTTTTT
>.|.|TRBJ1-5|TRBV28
CASTTNQPQHF
TGTGCCAGCACCACAAATCAGCCCCAGCATTTT
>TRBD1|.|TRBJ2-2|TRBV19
CASIPGQGPNTGELFF
TGTGCCAGTATCCCTGGACAGGGGCCCAACACCGGGGAGCTGTTTTTT
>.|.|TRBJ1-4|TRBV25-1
CASSLQGGGEKLFF
TGTGCCAGCAGCCTACAGGGCGGTGGAGAAAAACTGTTTTTT
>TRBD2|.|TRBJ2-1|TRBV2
CASSETRGLAGFYEQFF
TGTGCCAGCAGCGAGACGAGGGGTCTAGCGGGGTTTTATGAGCAGTTCTTC
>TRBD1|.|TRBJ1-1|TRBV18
CASSLGQGVTEAFF
TGTGCCAGCTCACTGGGACAGGGCGTCACTGAAGCTTTCTTT
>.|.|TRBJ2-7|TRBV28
CASSFRQGYEQYF
TGTGCCAGCAGTTTTCGCCAGGGGTACGAGCAGTACTTC
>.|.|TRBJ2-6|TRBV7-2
CASRIMGLNSGANVLTF
TGTGCCAGCAGAATCATGGGACTTAACTCTGGGGCCAACGTCCTGACTTTC
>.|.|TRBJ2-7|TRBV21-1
CASSKLPVPGQGKGYEQYF
TGTGCCAGCAGCAAACTACCAGTCCCGGGACAGGGTAAGGGCTACGAGCAGTACTTC
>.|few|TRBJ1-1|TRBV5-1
CASSPRQVLFTEAFF
TGCGCCAGCAGCCCCAGACAGGTCCTCTTCACTGAAGCTTTCTTT
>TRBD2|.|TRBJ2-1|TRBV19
CASMAGGLDEQFF
TGTGCCAGTATGGCGGGGGGGTTAGATGAGCAGTTCTTC
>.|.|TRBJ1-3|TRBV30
CAWSETRFSSGNTIYF
TGTGCCTGGAGTGAGACCAGGTTCTCCTCTGGAAACACCATATATTTT
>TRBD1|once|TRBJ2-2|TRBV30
CAWSVGQGYTGELFF
TGTGCCTGGAGCGTTGGACAGGGGTACACCGGGGAGCTGTTTTTT
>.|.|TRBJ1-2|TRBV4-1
CASSPDRFYGYTF
TGCGCCAGCAGCCCGGACAGATTCTATGGCTACACCTTC
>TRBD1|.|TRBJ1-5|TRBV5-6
CASSWGQSNQPQHF
TGTGCCAGCAGCTGGGGACAGAGTAATCAGCCCCAGCATTTT
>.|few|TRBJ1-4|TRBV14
CASSQYTATNEKLFF
TGTGCCAGCAGCCAGTACACCGCAACTAATGAAAAACTGTTTTTT
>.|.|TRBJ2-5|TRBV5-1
CASSLWGEYQETQYF
TGCGCCAGCAGCTTGTGGGGGGAGTACCAAGAGACCCAGTACTTC
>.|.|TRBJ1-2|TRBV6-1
CASSGSPLRGNYGYTF
TGTGCCAGCAGTGGCTCACCGTTGCGAGGGAACTATGGCTACACCTTC
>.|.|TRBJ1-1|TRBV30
CAWSASGNTEAFF
TGTGCCTGGAGCGCCTCAGGGAACACTGAAGCTTTCTTT
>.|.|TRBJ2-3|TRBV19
CASSLGRTPGADTQYF
TGTGCCAGTAGCCTGGGACGAACCCCGGGGGCAGATACGCAGTATTTT
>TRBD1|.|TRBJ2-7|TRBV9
CASSVDGQGADEQYF
TGTGCCAGCAGCGTAGATGGACAGGGGGCCGACGAGCAGTACTTC
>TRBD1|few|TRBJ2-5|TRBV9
CASSGTTGTGTQYF
TGTGCCAGCAGCGGGACGACAGGGACAGGGACCCAGTACTTC
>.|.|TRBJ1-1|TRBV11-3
CASSLTGGEAFF
TGTGCCAGCAGCCTAACGGGGGGTGAAGCTTTCTTT
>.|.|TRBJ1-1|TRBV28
CASSSTTRGSGENTEAFF
TGTGCCAGCAGTTCTACAACCAGGGGCTCAGGGGAGAACACTGAAGCTTTCTTT
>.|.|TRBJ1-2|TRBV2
CASTTRILGGYTF
TGTGCCAGCACAACAAGAATCCTCGGGGGCTACACCTTC
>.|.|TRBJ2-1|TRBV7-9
CASSFFFELPNEQFF
TGTGCCAGCAGCTTTTTTTTTGAACTACCCAATGAGCAGTTCTTC
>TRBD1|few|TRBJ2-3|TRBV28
CASSGTGGTDTQYF
TGTGCCAGCAGTGGGACAGGGGGCACAGATACGCAGTATTTT
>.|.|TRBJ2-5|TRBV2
CASRAEQETQYF
TGTGCCAGCAGAGCGGAACAAGAGACCCAGTACTTC
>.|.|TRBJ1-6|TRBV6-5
CASSRKRQINSPLHF
TGTGCCAGCAGCCGCAAGAGACAAATTAATTCACCCCTCCACTTT
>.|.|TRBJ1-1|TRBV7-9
CASSLVEGRTEAFF
TGTGCCAGCAGCTTAGTAGAGGGTAGGACTGAAGCTTTCTTT
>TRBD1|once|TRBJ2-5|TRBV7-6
CASSYRGLEETQYF
TGTGCCAGCAGCTACAGGGGGCTGGAAGAGACCCAGTACTTC
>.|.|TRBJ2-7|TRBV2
CASSETGIYLYEQYF
TGTGCCAGCAGTGAAACAGGGATCTACCTCTACGAGCAGTACTTC
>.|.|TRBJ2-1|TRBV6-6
CASTPTGGWSQFF
TGTGCCAGCACCCCTACTGGAGGTTGGTCGCAGTTCTTC
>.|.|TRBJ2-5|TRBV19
CASSKAGQGETQYF
TGTGCCAGTAGTAAGGCAGGGCAGGGGGAGACCCAGTACTTC
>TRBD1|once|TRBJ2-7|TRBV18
CASSPGTDSYEQYF
TGTGCCAGCTCACCAGGGACAGACTCCTACGAGCAGTACTTC
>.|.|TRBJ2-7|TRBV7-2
CASSLGTGTPYEQYF
TGTGCCAGCAGCTTAGGAACGGGAACACCCTACGAGCAGTACTTC
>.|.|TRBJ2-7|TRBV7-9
CASSTGVPIDGSYEQYF
TGTGCCAGCAGCACGGGGGTTCCGATAGACGGGTCCTACGAGCAGTACTTC
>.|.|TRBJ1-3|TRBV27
CASSLSTGPGNTIYF
TGTGCCAGCAGTTTATCAACAGGTCCCGGAAACACCATATATTTT
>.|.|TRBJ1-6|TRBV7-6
CASSLARQSSPLHF
TGTGCCAGCAGCTTAGCGCGGCAGTCATCACCCCTCCACTTT
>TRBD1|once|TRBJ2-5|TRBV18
CASSPTGGKKTQYF
TGTGCCAGCTCACCGACAGGGGGCAAGAAGACCCAGTACTTC
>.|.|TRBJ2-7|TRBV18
CASSPSQVVYEQYF
TGTGCCAGCTCACCATCACAGGTAGTCTACGAGCAGTACTTC
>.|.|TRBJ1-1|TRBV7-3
CASSSASGDKEAFF
TGTGCCAGCAGCTCTGCTTCGGGAGATAAGGAAGCTTTCTTT
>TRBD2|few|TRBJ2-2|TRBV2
CASSAGLAGTGELFF
TGTGCCAGCAGTGCGGGACTAGCGGGCACCGGGGAGCTGTTTTTT
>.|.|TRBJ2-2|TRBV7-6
CASGVQGTGELFF
TGTGCCAGCGGGGTCCAGGGAACCGGGGAGCTGTTTTTT
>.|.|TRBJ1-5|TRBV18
CASSPGGDNQPQHF
TGTGCCAGCTCACCAGGAGGAGACAATCAGCCCCAGCATTTT
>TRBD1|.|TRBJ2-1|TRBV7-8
CASSQGVEHNEQFF
TGTGCCAGCAGCCAGGGGGTCGAGCACAATGAGCAGTTCTTC
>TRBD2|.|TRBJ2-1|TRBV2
CASGTSGGPYNEQFF
TGTGCCAGCGGAACTAGCGGGGGACCCTACAATGAGCAGTTCTTC
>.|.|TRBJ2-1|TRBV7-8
CASSLSRGALLNEQFF
TGTGCCAGCAGCTTAAGTCGGGGGGCCCTTCTAAATGAGCAGTTCTTC
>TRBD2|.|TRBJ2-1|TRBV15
CATSRRLAGETDNEQFF
TGTGCCACCAGCAGAAGACTAGCGGGAGAAACTGACAATGAGCAGTTCTTC